The rows below give T cell receptor beta chains drawn from one sample of a study of shared clonotypes between healthy human individuals. Produced via immunoSEQ multiplex PCR; TCRdb's table is partial and in-frame only. In the table there are some 1.5 million clones, roughly 97% of which are singletons. Specimen: naive CD4+ T cells sorted from blood. The receptors here all came from a young man in good health. Each CDR3 is given with its conserved first and last residue. A D gene is named only where the DNA matches it firmly. Clone sizes are given selectively: once, few, many, or a class where the clone is expanded.

>TRBD2|TRBV15|-|TRBJ2-3
CATSRDWGLVAADTQYF
TGTGCCACCAGCAGAGATTGGGGACTAGTAGCCGCAGATACGCAGTATTTT
>-|TRBV5-1|-|TRBJ2-2
CASTTGRGLANTGELFF
TGCGCCAGCACTACAGGGAGAGGACTAGCGAACACCGGGGAGCTGTTTTTT
>-|TRBV28|once|TRBJ1-5
CVSGASQWPQHF
TGCGTCTCGGGGGCCTCGCAGTGGCCCCAGCATTTT
>-|TRBV28|-|TRBJ2-1
CASSLGPSYNEQFF
TGTGCCAGCAGTTTAGGACCCTCCTACAATGAGCAGTTCTTC
>-|TRBV7-9|-|TRBJ1-4
CASSLAPATNEKLFF
TGTGCCAGCAGCCTGGCCCCTGCAACTAATGAAAAACTGTTTTTT
>-|TRBV15|-|TRBJ1-2
CATSRAISDYGYTF
TGTGCCACCAGCAGAGCTATAAGCGACTATGGCTACACCTTC
>-|TRBV6-5|-|TRBJ1-5
CASSYGGGSQPQHF
TGTGCCAGCAGTTACGGAGGGGGAAGCCAGCCCCAGCATTTT
>-|TRBV11-1|-|TRBJ2-2
CASSVYGIVVKNTGELFF
TGTGCCAGCAGCGTCTACGGGATCGTAGTTAAGAACACCGGGGAGCTGTTTTTT
>TRBD2|TRBV27|-|TRBJ2-2
CASRMISGRDTGELFF
TGTGCCAGCAGGATGATTAGCGGGAGGGACACCGGGGAGCTGTTTTTT
>TRBD1|TRBV2|-|TRBJ2-1
CASKGAGHNEQFF
TGTGCCAGCAAGGGGGCTGGGCACAATGAGCAGTTCTTC
>-|TRBV5-1|-|TRBJ1-3
CASRVAVSGNTIYF
TGCGCCAGCCGAGTTGCAGTCTCTGGAAACACCATATATTTT
>TRBD1|TRBV10-2|-|TRBJ2-1
CASRQGISYNEQFF
TGCGCCAGCCGACAGGGGATCTCCTACAATGAGCAGTTCTTC
>-|TRBV28|-|TRBJ1-4
CASSFVGGEKLFF
TGTGCCAGCAGTTTTGTGGGCGGTGAAAAACTGTTTTTT
>-|TRBV28|-|TRBJ1-1
CATYRVNTEAFF
TGTGCCACTTACAGGGTGAACACTGAAGCTTTCTTT
>TRBD1|TRBV5-1|-|TRBJ2-2
CASSLVFGGQDFTGELFF
TGCGCCAGCAGCTTGGTTTTCGGGGGACAGGATTTTACCGGGGAGCTGTTTTTT
>-|TRBV2|once|TRBJ1-3
CASKRDGGNTIYF
TGTGCCAGCAAAAGGGACGGAGGAAACACCATATATTTT
>-|TRBV14|-|TRBJ2-7
CASSQVGLGNSYEQYF
TGTGCCAGCAGCCAAGTCGGTTTAGGTAACTCCTACGAGCAGTACTTC
>-|TRBV7-2|-|TRBJ2-5
CASSLVVRGGETQYF
TGTGCCAGCAGCTTAGTCGTCAGGGGCGGGGAGACCCAGTACTTC
>TRBD1|TRBV18|-|TRBJ1-3
CASSPKTGAAGNTIYF
TGTGCCAGCTCACCTAAGACAGGGGCGGCTGGAAACACCATATATTTT
>-|TRBV18|-|TRBJ2-5
CASSPSLEAGSQETQYF
TGTGCCAGCTCACCATCTCTTGAGGCCGGGAGCCAAGAGACCCAGTACTTC
>TRBD2|TRBV11-3|-|TRBJ2-1
CASSPRFEAGGPQFF
TGTGCCAGCAGTCCACGCTTCGAGGCGGGAGGGCCCCAGTTCTTC
>-|TRBV28|-|TRBJ1-2
CASSLGITNYGYTF
TGTGCCAGCAGTTTGGGGATAACTAACTATGGCTACACCTTC
>-|TRBV4-3|-|TRBJ2-2
CASSPARTNTGELFF
TGCGCCAGCAGCCCAGCAAGAACGAACACCGGGGAGCTGTTTTTT
>-|TRBV5-6|-|TRBJ2-7
CASSPRFGYEQYF
TGTGCCAGCAGCCCCAGATTCGGCTACGAGCAGTACTTC
>-|TRBV7-2|-|TRBJ1-1
CASSLLNTEAFF
TGTGCCAGCAGCTTATTGAACACTGAAGCTTTCTTT
>TRBD2|TRBV5-5|-|TRBJ2-3
CASSSGLASDTQYF
TGTGCCAGCAGCTCCGGACTAGCTTCAGATACGCAGTATTTT
>-|TRBV19|once|TRBJ2-7
CASSTRDTSSYEQYF
TGTGCCAGTAGTACCCGGGACACGAGCTCCTACGAGCAGTACTTC
>-|TRBV9|-|TRBJ2-7
CASSPRTEPYEQYF
TGTGCCAGCAGCCCCCGGACAGAACCCTACGAGCAGTACTTC
>-|TRBV14|-|TRBJ2-7
CASSLLRDGSYEQYF
TGTGCCAGCAGCCTCCTCCGGGACGGATCCTACGAGCAGTACTTC
>-|TRBV7-8|-|TRBJ2-7
CASSQRQINYEQYF
TGTGCCAGCAGCCAGAGACAGATAAACTACGAGCAGTACTTC
>-|TRBV28|-|TRBJ2-3
CASSLDPYDTQYF
TGTGCCAGCAGCCTCGACCCTTACGATACGCAGTATTTT
>-|TRBV6-5|-|TRBJ2-3
CASSYRGSDTQYF
TGTGCCAGCAGTTACCGGGGGTCAGATACGCAGTATTTT
>TRBD2|TRBV18|-|TRBJ2-5
CASSPTSGQETQYF
TGTGCCAGCTCCCCGACTAGCGGCCAAGAGACCCAGTACTTC
>-|TRBV11-2|-|TRBJ2-7
CASSLGRGTISYEQYF
TGTGCCAGCAGCTTAGGCAGGGGGACTATCTCCTACGAGCAGTACTTC
>TRBD1|TRBV6-1|-|TRBJ1-5
CASSAPDRGLQPQHF
TGTGCCAGCAGTGCGCCGGACAGGGGGCTTCAGCCCCAGCATTTT
>-|TRBV29-1|-|TRBJ2-1
CSVGERRLTSPDNEQFF
TGCAGCGTTGGTGAGCGCAGGCTCACTAGTCCCGACAATGAGCAGTTCTTC
>TRBD2|TRBV11-2|-|TRBJ2-3
CASSYTSGTTDTQYF
TGTGCCAGCAGCTACACTAGCGGAACGACAGATACGCAGTATTTT
>TRBD1|TRBV4-3|-|TRBJ2-1
CASSHRTGGEVHEQFF
TGCGCCAGCAGCCATCGGACAGGGGGCGAAGTCCATGAGCAGTTCTTC
>-|TRBV5-5|-|TRBJ1-1
CASSFRGMGTEAFF
TGTGCCAGCAGCTTTAGGGGGATGGGGACTGAAGCTTTCTTT
>-|TRBV18|-|TRBJ2-4
CASSPRDLPKNIQYF
TGTGCCAGCTCACCCCGGGACCTTCCCAAAAACATTCAGTACTTC
>-|TRBV6-5|-|TRBJ2-2
CASSNRARTGELFF
TGTGCCAGTTCTAACAGGGCGCGAACCGGGGAGCTGTTTTTT
>TRBD1|TRBV18|-|TRBJ2-3
CASSPLRQGGTDTQYF
TGTGCCAGCTCACCACTCAGACAGGGTGGCACAGATACGCAGTATTTT
>TRBD1|TRBV5-1|-|TRBJ1-1
CASSLGQGRTEAFF
TGCGCCAGCAGCTTGGGACAGGGCCGCACTGAAGCTTTCTTT